The T cell receptor (beta chain) under discussion was sequenced for a study of shared clonotypes between healthy human individuals. The wider study: Plates per donor: three CD4 naive, three CD4 memory, two CD8 naive, one CD8 memory. Study-level points and caveats: Generally, naive subsets (rather than memory subsets) showed larger estimated richness. Of the naive CD4 clonotypes, 4% to 5% were shared across four donors.

The CDR3 covers 14 residues. Trimming removed 6 bases from V and 3 bases from J; junction bases left unmatched: 6. The germline V gene has CDR1 ENHRY and CDR2 SYGVKD. The deep-level immunoSEQ assay was used. This table comes from immunoSEQ multiplex PCR, and its TCRdb copy is limited to in-frame clones, with some not included. The sample carries millions of clones, around 95% recorded once. A note on this clone: Its antigen is not identified.

V is TRBV10-3 and J is TRBJ2-7; 9 bases fit TRBD1. This TCR came from a man aged 18-30 years in good health. The sequenced material came from naive CD4+ T cells sorted from blood. Subset of the sample: CD45RA+ positively selected. This CDR3 reads CAISGTGRLYEQYF. DNA of the CDR3: TGTGCCATCAGCGGGACAGGGAGACTCTACGAGCAGTACTTC.